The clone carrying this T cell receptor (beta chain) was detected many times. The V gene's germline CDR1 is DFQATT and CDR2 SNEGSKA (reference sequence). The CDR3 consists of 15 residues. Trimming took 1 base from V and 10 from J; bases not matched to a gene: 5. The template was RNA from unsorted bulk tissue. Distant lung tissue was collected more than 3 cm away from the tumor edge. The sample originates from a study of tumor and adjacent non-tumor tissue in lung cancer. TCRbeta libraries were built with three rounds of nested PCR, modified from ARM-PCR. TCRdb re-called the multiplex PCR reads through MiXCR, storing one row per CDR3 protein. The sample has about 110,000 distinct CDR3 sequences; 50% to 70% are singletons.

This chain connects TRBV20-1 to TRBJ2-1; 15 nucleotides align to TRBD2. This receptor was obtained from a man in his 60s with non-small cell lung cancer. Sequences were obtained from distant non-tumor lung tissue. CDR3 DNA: TGCAGTGCTAGAGGGACTAGCGGGAGGGCGAGGGAGCAGTTCTTC. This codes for CSARGTSGRAREQFF.